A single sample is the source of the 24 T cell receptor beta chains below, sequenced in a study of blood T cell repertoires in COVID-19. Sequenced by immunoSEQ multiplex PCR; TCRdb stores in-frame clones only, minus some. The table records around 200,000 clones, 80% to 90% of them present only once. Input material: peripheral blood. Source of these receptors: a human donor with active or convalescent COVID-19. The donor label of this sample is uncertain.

The CDR3 DNA reads TGTGCCAGCAGCCTCCAGCGGGCCTACGAGCAGTACTTC. Residues: CASSLQRAYEQYF. The chain employs TRBV27 and TRBJ2-7, with a tentative D call TRBD2 (6 bases). The V gene's germline CDR1 is MNHEY and CDR2 SMNVEV (reference sequence). Trimming shortened V by 6 bases and J by 2 bases, and 11 bases separated the two germline ends. This CDR3 contains 13 residues.

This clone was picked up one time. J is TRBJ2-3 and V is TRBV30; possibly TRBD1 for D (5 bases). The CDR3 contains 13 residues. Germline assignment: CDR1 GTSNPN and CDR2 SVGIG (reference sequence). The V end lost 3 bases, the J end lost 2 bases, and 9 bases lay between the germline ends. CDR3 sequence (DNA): TGTGCCTGGAGGGCAGGGTACACAGATACGCAGTATTTT. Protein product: CAWRAGYTDTQYF. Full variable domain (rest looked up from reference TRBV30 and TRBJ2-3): SQTIHQWPATLVQPVGSPLSLECTVEGTSNPNLYWYRQAAGRGLQLLFYSVGIGQISSEVPQNLSASRPQDRQFILSSKKLLLSDSGFYLCAWRAGYTDTQYFGPGTRLTVL.

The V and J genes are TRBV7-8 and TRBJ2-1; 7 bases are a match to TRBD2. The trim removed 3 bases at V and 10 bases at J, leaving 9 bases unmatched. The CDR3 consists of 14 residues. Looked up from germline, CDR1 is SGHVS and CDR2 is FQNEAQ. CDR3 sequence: CASSFQLALSEQFF. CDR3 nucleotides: TGTGCCAGCAGCTTTCAACTAGCGCTTAGCGAGCAGTTCTTC.

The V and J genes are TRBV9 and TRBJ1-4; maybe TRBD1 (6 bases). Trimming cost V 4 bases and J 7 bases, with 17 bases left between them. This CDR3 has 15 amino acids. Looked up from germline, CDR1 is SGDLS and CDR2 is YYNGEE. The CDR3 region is CASSTRQAGGEKLFF. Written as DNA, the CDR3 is TGTGCCAGCAGCACAAGACAGGCGGGGGGTGAAAAACTGTTTTTT.

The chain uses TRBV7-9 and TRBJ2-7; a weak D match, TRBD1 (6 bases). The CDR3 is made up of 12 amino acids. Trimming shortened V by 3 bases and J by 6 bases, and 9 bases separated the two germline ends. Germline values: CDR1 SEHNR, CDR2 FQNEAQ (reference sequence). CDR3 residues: CASSFSTGEQYF. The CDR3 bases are TGTGCCAGCAGCTTCTCGACAGGCGAGCAGTACTTC.

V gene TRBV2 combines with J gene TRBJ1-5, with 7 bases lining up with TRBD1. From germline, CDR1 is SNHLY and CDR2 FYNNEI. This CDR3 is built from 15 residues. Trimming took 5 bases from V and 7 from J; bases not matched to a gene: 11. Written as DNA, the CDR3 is TGTGCCAGCAGTCCGACAGGGTTGGGGAGCCAGCCCCAGCATTTT. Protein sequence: CASSPTGLGSQPQHF. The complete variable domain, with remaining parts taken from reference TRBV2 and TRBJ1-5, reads EPEVTQTPSHQVTQMGQEVILRCVPISNHLYFYWYRQILGQKVEFLVSFYNNEISEKSEIFDDQFSVERPDGSNFTLKIRSTKLEDSAMYFCASSPTGLGSQPQHFGDGTRLSIL.

The CDR3, as DNA: TGCGCCAGCAGCTTTTGGTTTAGCGGGGACCGTTCCTACGAGCAGTACTTC. Translation gives CASSFWFSGDRSYEQYF. The gene calls are TRBV5-1 and TRBJ2-7; 8 bases are shared with TRBD2. Germline trimming cut 2 bases from V and 1 base from J; bases unmatched to any gene: 11. Germline values: CDR1 SGHRS, CDR2 YFSETQ. There are 17 residues in the CDR3. Together with reference TRBV5-1 and TRBJ2-7, the CDR3 gives the full variable domain: KAGVTQTPRYLIKTRGQQVTLSCSPISGHRSVSWYQQTPGQGLQFLFEYFSETQRNKGNFPGRFSGRQFSNSRSEMNVSTLELGDSALYLCASSFWFSGDRSYEQYFGPGTRLTVT.

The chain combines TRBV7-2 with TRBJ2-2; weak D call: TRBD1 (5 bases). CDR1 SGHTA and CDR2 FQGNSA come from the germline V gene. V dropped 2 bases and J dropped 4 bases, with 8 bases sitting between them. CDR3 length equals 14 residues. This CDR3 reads CASSLQGATGELFF. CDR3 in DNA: TGTGCCAGCAGCTTACAAGGGGCCACCGGGGAGCTGTTTTTT.

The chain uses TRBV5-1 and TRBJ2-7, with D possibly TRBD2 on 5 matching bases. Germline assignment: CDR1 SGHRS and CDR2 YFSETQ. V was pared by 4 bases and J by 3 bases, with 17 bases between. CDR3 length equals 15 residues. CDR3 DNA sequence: TGCGCCAGCAGCAGCAGGAGGCTCCAAAACTACGAGCAGTACTTC. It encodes CASSSRRLQNYEQYF.

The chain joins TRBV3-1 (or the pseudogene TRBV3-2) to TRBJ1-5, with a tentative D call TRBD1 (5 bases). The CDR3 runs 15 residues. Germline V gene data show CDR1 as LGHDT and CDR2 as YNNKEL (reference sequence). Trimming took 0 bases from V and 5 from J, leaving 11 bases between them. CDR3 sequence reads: CASSQDGRGDQPQHF. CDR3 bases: TGTGCCAGCAGCCAAGATGGTCGGGGGGATCAGCCCCAGCATTTT.

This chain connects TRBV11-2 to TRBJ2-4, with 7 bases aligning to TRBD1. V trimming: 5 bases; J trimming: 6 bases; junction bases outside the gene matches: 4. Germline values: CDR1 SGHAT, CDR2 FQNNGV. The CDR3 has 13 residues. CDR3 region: CASSLNRGNIQYF. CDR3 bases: TGTGCCAGCAGCCTTAACAGGGGAAACATTCAGTACTTC.

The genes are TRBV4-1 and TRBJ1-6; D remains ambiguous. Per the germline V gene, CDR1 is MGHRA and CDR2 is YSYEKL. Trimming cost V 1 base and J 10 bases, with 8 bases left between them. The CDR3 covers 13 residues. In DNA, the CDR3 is TGCGCCAGCAGCCAAGTTGAGGAATCACCCCTCCACTTT. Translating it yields CASSQVEESPLHF.

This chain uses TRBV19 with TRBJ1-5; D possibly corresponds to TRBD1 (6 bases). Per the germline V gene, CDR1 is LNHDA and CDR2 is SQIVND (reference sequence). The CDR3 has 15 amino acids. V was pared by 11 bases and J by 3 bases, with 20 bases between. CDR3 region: CASRQGQGYNQPQHF. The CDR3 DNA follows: TGTGCCTCTCGGCAGGGGCAGGGATACAATCAGCCCCAGCATTTT. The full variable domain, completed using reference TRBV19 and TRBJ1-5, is DGGITQSPKYLFRKEGQNVTLSCEQNLNHDAMYWYRQDPGQGLRLIYYSQIVNDFQKGDIAEGYSVSREKKESFPLTVTSAQKNPTAFYLCASRQGQGYNQPQHFGDGTRLSIL.

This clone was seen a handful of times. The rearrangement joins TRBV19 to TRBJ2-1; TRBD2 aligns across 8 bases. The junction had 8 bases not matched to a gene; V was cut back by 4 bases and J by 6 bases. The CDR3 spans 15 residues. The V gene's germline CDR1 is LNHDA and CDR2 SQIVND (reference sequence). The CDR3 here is CASSKISSGTNEQFF. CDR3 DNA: TGTGCCAGTAGTAAAATAAGTAGCGGGACCAATGAGCAGTTCTTC.

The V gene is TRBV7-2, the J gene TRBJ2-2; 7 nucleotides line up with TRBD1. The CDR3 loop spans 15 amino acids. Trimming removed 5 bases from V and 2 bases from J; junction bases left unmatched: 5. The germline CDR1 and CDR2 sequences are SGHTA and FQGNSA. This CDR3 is CASSRRQGNTGELFF. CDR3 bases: TGTGCCAGCAGCAGACGACAGGGAAACACCGGGGAGCTGTTTTTT.

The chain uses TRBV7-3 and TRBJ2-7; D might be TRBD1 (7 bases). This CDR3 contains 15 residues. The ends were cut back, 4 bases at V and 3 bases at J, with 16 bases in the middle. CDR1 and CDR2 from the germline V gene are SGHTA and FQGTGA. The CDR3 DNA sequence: TGTGCCAGCAGCTCCCAGGACAGGAGGGTCTACGAGCAGTACTTC. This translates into CASSSQDRRVYEQYF.

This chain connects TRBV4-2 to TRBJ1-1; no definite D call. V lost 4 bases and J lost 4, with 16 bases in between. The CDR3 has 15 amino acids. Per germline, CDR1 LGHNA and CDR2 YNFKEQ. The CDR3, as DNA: TGTGCCAGCAGCCTAGATGTACAGTTGGTCACTGAAGCTTTCTTT. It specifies CASSLDVQLVTEAFF.

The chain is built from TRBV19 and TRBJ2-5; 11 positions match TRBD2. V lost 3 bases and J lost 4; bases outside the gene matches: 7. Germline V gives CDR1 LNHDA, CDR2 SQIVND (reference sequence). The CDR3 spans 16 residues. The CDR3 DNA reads TGTGCCAGTAGTATGGCCCTAGCGGGAGGTGGAGAGACCCAGTACTTC. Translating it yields CASSMALAGGGETQYF.

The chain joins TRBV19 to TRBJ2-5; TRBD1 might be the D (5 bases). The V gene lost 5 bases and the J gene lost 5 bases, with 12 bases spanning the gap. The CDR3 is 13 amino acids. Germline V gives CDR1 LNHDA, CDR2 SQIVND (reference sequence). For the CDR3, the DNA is TGTGCCAGTAGTTTAAGGGGTCGGGAGACCCAGTACTTC. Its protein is CASSLRGRETQYF.

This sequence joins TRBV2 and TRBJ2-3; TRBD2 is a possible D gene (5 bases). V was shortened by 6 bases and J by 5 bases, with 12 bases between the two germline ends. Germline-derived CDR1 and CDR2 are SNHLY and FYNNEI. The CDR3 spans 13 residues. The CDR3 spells CASRPGTGDTQYF. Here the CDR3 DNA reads TGTGCCAGCAGGCCGGGAACCGGAGATACGCAGTATTTT.

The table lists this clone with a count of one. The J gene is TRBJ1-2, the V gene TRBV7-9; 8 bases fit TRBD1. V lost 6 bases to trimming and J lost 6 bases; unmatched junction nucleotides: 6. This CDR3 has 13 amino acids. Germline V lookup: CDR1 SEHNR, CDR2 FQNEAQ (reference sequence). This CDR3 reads CASRFGQGDGYTF. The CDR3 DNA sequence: TGTGCCAGCAGATTCGGACAGGGAGATGGCTACACCTTC. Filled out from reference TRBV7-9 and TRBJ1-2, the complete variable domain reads DTGVSQNPRHKITKRGQNVTFRCDPISEHNRLYWYRQTLGQGPEFLTYFQNEAQLEKSRLLSDRFSAERPKGSFSTLEIQRTEQGDSAMYLCASRFGQGDGYTFGSGTRLTVV.

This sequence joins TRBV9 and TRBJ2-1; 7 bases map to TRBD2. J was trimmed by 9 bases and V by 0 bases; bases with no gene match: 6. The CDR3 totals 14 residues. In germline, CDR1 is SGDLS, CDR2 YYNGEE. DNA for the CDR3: TGTGCCAGCAGCGTAGTGTTCCCGGGGGGTGAGCAGTTCTTC. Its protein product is CASSVVFPGGEQFF.

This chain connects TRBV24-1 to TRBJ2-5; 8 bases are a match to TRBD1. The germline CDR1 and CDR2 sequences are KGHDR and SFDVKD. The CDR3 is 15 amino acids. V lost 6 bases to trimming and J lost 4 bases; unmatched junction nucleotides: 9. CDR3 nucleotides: TGTGCCACCAGTTTCGGACAGGGCTCATTAGAGACCCAGTACTTC. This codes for CATSFGQGSLETQYF.

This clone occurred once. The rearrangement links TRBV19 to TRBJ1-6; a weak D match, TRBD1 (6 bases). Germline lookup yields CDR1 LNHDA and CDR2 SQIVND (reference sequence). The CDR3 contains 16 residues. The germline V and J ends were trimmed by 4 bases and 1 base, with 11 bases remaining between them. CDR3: CASSNQGISYNSPLHF. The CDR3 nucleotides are TGTGCCAGTAGTAATCAGGGGATTTCCTATAATTCACCCCTCCACTTT.